These 13 T cell receptor beta chains were sequenced from one sample in a study of blood T cells in healthy people across ages. A J-beta primer mix and a sample-barcoded 5' primer were used in a second PCR of about 7 to 12 cycles. TCRdb analysed the 5' RACE reads with MiXCR anew, one entry per CDR3 protein. The sample gives 1.5 million to 2 million distinct CDR3 sequences, almost 35% of which show up once; approximately 11% is in the top ten. Sequenced input: blood. Receptors originate from a woman in her twenties or thirties in good health.

There are many counts of this clonotype. The chain employs TRBV29-1 and TRBJ2-5; TRBD1 agrees at 8 bases. The CDR3 has 13 amino acids. Trimming cost V 3 bases and J 5 bases; bases outside gene matches: 5. CDR1 and CDR2 (germline): SQVTM, ANQGSEA. DNA for the CDR3: TGCAGCGTTGATCAGGGGGCAGGGGAGACCCAGTACTTC. Its translation: CSVDQGAGETQYF. Drawing the rest from reference TRBV29-1 and TRBJ2-5, the complete variable domain is SAVISQKPSRDICQRGTSLTIQCQVDSQVTMMFWYRQQPGQSLTLIATANQGSEATYESGFVIDKFPISRPNLTFSTLTVSNMSPEDSSIYLCSVDQGAGETQYFGPGTRLLVL.

The rearrangement links TRBV3-1 to TRBJ2-1, with D possibly matching TRBD2 (7 bases). The length of the CDR3 is 18 residues. Trimming left V 4 bases short and J 0 bases short, with 19 bases between. Germline loops: CDR1 LGHDT, CDR2 YNNKEL (reference sequence). CDR3 DNA: TGTGCCAGCAGCCGAGATATGATTAGGGGGGGCTCCTACAATGAGCAGTTCTTC. It translates to CASSRDMIRGGSYNEQFF.

This clonotype appeared a few times. The chain carries TRBV20-1 and TRBJ1-1, with unresolved D. The CDR3 consists of 12 residues. Germline loops: CDR1 DFQATT, CDR2 SNEGSKA (reference sequence). V lost 0 bases, J lost 4 bases, and 6 bases lay in between. CDR3 DNA sequence: TGCAGTGCTAGAGAAGTTATCACTGAAGCTTTCTTT. Amino acids: CSAREVITEAFF.

This clonotype has only a few counts. CDR3 bases: TGTGCCAGCAGTGAATTGGACAGTCCACCCTACGAGCAGTACTTC. Translating it yields CASSELDSPPYEQYF. V is TRBV6-1 and J is TRBJ2-7; maybe TRBD1 (6 bases). CDR3 length: 15 amino acids. Germline-derived CDR1 and CDR2 are MNHNS and SASEGT. V was clipped by 2 bases and J by 2 bases, with 13 bases between them.

This clonotype was recorded once. Possible read error: a much larger clone is one base away. This chain connects TRBV29-1 to TRBJ2-3; 10 bases align to TRBD2. CDR3 length: 14 amino acids. Germline CDR1 SQVTM, CDR2 ANQGSEA. The CDR3 nucleotides are TGCAGCACGAGGAGCGGGGGGGTCACAAATACGCAGTATTTT. Translation gives CSTRSGGVTNTQYF.

This clonotype was found a few times. The V gene is TRBV20-1, the J gene TRBJ2-7; 10 bases line up with TRBD1. The J call is in doubt because the DNA end fits TRBJ2-5 better. CDR1 is DFQATT, CDR2 SNEGSKA, per germline (reference sequence). The length of the CDR3 is 13 residues. In DNA form, the CDR3 reads TGCAGTGCTCACGACAGGGGGCCGGAGACCCAGTACTTC. Amino acid sequence: CSAHDRGPETQYF.

The V gene is TRBV7-9, the J gene TRBJ2-1; 11 bases map to TRBD2. Germline V CDR1 and CDR2: SEHNR, FQNEAQ (reference sequence). V lost 6 bases to trimming and J lost 8 bases; unmatched junction nucleotides: 6. CDR3 length: 14 residues. CDR3 nucleotides: TGTGCCAGCAGGCGGCTAGCGGGAGGACATGAGCAGTTCTTC. Protein sequence: CASRRLAGGHEQFF.

The chain employs TRBV27 and TRBJ2-2; the D gene is possibly TRBD2 (5 bases). Trimming stripped 3 bases from V and 5 bases from J, with 25 bases between. The CDR3 has 19 residues. Germline CDR1 reads MNHEY; CDR2 reads SMNVEV (reference sequence). CDR3 nucleotides: TGTGCCAGCAGTTTTGGACTGGGGTATTCCGAGACGGGTACCGGGGAGCTGTTTTTT. Protein: CASSFGLGYSETGTGELFF.

Remarks on this clonotype: A read error is possible here, since a much larger clone lies one base away. V usage is TRBV15 and J usage is TRBJ1-4; TRBD1 might be the D (6 bases). Trimming removed 8 bases from V and 2 bases from J, with 15 bases in between. CDR3 length equals 15 residues. Germline V gene lookup returns CDR1 LNHNV and CDR2 YYDKDF (reference sequence). DNA for the CDR3: TGTGCCACCCGCCCTCGAGGGGGGACTAATGAAAAACTGTTTTTT. It translates to CATRPRGGTNEKLFF.

This clonotype was seen more than once but under ten times. The V gene is TRBV6-6, the J gene TRBJ1-1; D possibly corresponds to TRBD1 (6 bases). Germline CDR1 reads MNHNY; CDR2 reads SVGAGI (reference sequence). The CDR3 covers 13 residues. Trimming removed 5 bases from V and 6 bases from J, with 13 bases in between. Here the CDR3 reads CASSPSTGPEAFF. Written as DNA, the CDR3 is TGTGCCAGCAGTCCCTCCACAGGGCCTGAAGCTTTCTTT.

V is TRBV6-5 and J is TRBJ2-1; maybe TRBD2 (5 bases). The CDR3 runs to 15 residues. CDR1 is MNHEY and CDR2 is SVGAGI in the germline V gene. V lost 2 bases and J 8 bases, leaving 16 bases between the germline ends. DNA for the CDR3: TGTGCCAGCAGTTACGCGGGTAGCGTGGGCGATGAGCAGTTCTTC. This translates into CASSYAGSVGDEQFF.

The chain uses TRBV7-2 and TRBJ1-1; no reliable D call. CDR1 is SGHTA, CDR2 FQGNSA, per germline. V was cut by 3 bases and J by 2 bases, with 13 bases left in between. CDR3 length: 15 residues. This CDR3 reads CASSFGRRQNTEAFF. The CDR3, as DNA: TGTGCCAGCAGCTTTGGTCGCAGGCAAAACACTGAAGCTTTCTTT.

V usage is TRBV28 and J usage is TRBJ2-5, with 7 positions matching TRBD1. The CDR3 loop spans 16 amino acids. The junction had 9 bases not matched to a gene; V was cut back by 3 bases and J by 2 bases. CDR1 is MDHEN, CDR2 SYDVKM, per germline. CDR3 region: CASSFLTGTAQETQYF. The DNA for the CDR3 is TGTGCCAGCAGTTTTTTGACGGGGACAGCTCAAGAGACCCAGTACTTC.